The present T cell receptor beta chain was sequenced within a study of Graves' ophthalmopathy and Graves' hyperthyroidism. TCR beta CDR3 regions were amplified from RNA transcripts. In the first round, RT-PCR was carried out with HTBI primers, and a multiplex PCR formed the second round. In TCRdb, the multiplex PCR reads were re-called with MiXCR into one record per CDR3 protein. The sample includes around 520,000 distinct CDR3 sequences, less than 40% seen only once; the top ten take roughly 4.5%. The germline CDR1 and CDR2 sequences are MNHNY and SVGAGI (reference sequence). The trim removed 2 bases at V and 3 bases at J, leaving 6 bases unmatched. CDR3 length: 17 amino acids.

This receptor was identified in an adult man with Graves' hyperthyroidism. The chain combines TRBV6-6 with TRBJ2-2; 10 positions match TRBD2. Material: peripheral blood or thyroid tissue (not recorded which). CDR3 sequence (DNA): TGTGCCAGCAGTTACCCCGGGACTAGCGTGGACACCGGGGAGCTGTTTTTT. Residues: CASSYPGTSVDTGELFF.